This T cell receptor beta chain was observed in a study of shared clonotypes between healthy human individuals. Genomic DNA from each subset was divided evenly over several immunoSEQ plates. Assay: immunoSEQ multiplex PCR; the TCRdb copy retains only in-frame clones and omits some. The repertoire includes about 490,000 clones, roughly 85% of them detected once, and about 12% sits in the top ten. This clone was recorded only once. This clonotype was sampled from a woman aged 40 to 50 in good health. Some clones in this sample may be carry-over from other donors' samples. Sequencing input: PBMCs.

In nucleotides, the CDR3 is TGTGCCAGCAGTTGGAAAAACAGGAGAGAGACCCAGTACTTC. As protein: CASSWKNRRETQYF. V and J are TRBV28 and TRBJ2-5, with D possibly being TRBD1 (5 bases). In germline, CDR1 is MDHEN, CDR2 SYDVKM. The CDR3 length is 14 residues. V lost 4 bases, J lost 4 bases, and 13 bases lay in between.